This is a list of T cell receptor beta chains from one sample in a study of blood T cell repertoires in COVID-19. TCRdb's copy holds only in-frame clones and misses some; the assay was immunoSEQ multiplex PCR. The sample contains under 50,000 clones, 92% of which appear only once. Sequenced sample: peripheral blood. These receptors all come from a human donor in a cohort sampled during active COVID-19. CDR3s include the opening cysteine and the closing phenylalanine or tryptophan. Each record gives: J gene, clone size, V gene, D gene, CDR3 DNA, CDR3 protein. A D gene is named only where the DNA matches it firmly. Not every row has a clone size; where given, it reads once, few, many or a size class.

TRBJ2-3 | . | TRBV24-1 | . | TGTGCCACCAGTCACTCGACTAGGGCTAGCACAGATACGCAGTATTTT | CATSHSTRASTDTQYF
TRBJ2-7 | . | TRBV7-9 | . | TGTGCCAGCAGCCTAGACAGGAGAGAGCAGTACTTC | CASSLDRREQYF
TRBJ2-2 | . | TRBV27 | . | TGTGCCAGCAGTTTGGGTGAGGGCAGGAACACCGGGGAGCTGTTTTTT | CASSLGEGRNTGELFF
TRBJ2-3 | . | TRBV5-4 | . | TGTGCCAGCAGCCCCAGGGGGGCTCTCACAGATACGCAGTATTTT | CASSPRGALTDTQYF
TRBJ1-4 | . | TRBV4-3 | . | TGCGCCAGCAGCCAATACTTTGGACATGGTGAAAAACTGTTTTTT | CASSQYFGHGEKLFF
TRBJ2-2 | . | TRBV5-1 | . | TGCGCCAGCAGAAGGCAGGGTAACACCGGGGAGCTGTTTTTT | CASRRQGNTGELFF
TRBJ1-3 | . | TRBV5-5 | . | TGTGCCAGCAGCTTCCCCAAACTGGAGGACACCATATATTTT | CASSFPKLEDTIYF
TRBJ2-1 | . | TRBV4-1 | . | TGCGCCAGCAGCAAAGGGGGGGAGAATGAGCAGTTCTTC | CASSKGGENEQFF
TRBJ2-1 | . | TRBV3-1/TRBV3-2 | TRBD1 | TGTGCCAGCACCCGGGACAGGGGATACAATGAGCAGTTCTTC | CASTRDRGYNEQFF
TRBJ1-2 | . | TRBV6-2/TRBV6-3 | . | TGTGCCAGCAGTACCTCGACCTGGGCGGGCTACACCTTC | CASSTSTWAGYTF
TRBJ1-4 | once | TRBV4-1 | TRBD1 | TGCGCCAGCAGCCCGATCGGGACAGCCGAAAAACTGTTTTTT | CASSPIGTAEKLFF
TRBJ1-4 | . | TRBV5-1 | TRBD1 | TGCGCCAGCAGCTCCACAGGACAGGGGAACGAAAAACTGTTTTTT | CASSSTGQGNEKLFF
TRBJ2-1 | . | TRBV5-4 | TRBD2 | TGTGCCAGCAGCTTGGGCGGGGGGGCTACGAGCTCCTACAATGAGCAGTTCTTC | CASSLGGGATSSYNEQFF
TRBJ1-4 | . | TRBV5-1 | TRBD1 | TGCGCCAGCAGCTTGGGGGACAGGGTGGGCCAACTGTTTTTT | CASSLGDRVGQLFF
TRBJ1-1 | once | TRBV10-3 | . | TGTGCCATCAGAAACTTCACTGAAGCTTTCTTT | CAIRNFTEAFF
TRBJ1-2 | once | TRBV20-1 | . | TGCAGTGCTATTGACTACCCTTACTACACCTTC | CSAIDYPYYTF
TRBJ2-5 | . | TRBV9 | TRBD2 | TGTGCCAGCAGCCGGGGACTAGCGGGGGGAGAGACCCAGTACTTC | CASSRGLAGGETQYF
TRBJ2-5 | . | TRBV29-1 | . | TGCAGCGTTGGACAGGGAGGGACCCAGTACTTC | CSVGQGGTQYF
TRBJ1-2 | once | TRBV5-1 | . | TGCGCCAGCAGCTCAGTCGGGGTCGGGGTGGCTCAAGGTGGCTACACCTTC | CASSSVGVGVAQGGYTF
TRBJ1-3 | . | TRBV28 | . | TGTGCCAGCAGTAAATTCCTTCAGGGCGGCACCATATATTTT | CASSKFLQGGTIYF
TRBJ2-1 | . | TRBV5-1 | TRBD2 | TGCGCCAGCAGCACCGGGACTAGCGGGGGGAATGAGCAGTTCTTC | CASSTGTSGGNEQFF
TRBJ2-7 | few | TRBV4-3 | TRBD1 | TGCGCCAGCAGCCTTAACAGGGGTCGCGAGCAGTACTTC | CASSLNRGREQYF
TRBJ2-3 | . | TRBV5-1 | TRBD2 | TGCGCCAGCAGCCCGGGGGGGGGCACAGATACGCAGTATTTT | CASSPGGGTDTQYF
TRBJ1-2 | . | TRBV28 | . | TGTGCCACTCTTATCGGCAGTGGCGGGGACTATGGCTACACCTTC | CATLIGSGGDYGYTF
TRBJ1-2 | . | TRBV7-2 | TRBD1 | TGTGCCAGCAGCAAAACCGGGACAGGGGGAATCAACTATGGCTACACCTTC | CASSKTGTGGINYGYTF
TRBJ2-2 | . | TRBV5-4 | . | TGTGCCAGCAGCACTCGAACCGGGGAGCTGTTTTTT | CASSTRTGELFF
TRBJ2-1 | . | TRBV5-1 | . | TGCGCCAGCAGAACTCGGGACAATGAGCAGTTCTTC | CASRTRDNEQFF
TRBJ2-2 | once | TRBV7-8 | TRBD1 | TGTGCCAGCAGCGCCGGGACAGGGTACACCGGGGAGCTGTTTTTT | CASSAGTGYTGELFF
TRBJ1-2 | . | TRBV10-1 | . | TGCGCCAGCAGTGATTCTTTAAACTATGGCTACACCTTC | CASSDSLNYGYTF
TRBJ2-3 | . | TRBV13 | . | TGTGCCAGCAGCCTCCTTAACACAGATACGCAGTATTTT | CASSLLNTDTQYF
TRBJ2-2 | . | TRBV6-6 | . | TGTGCCAGCACCCCCACCCGACACCTCACCGGGGAGCTGTTTTTT | CASTPTRHLTGELFF
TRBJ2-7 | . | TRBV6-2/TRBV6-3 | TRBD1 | TGTGCCAGCAGCCCCGGCTTCGACAGGGGGTGGTACGAGCAGTACTTC | CASSPGFDRGWYEQYF
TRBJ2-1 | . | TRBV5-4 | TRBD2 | TGTGCCAGCAGCGGTGGACTAGACCGCCTCTACAATGAGCAGTTCTTC | CASSGGLDRLYNEQFF
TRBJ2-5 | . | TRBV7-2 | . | TGTGCCAGCAGTTGGTACAGGGAAGAGACCCAGTACTTC | CASSWYREETQYF
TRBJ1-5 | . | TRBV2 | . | TGTGCCAGCAGTGAGGCCGCCTTTAGCAATCAGCCCCAGCATTTT | CASSEAAFSNQPQHF
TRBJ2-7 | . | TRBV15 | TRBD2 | TGTGCCACCAGCAGAGATAGAGCGGGACCGTTCTACGAGCAGTACTTC | CATSRDRAGPFYEQYF
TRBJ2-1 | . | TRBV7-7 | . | TGTGCTAGCAGCCTAGGACGCGGGGACCATGAGCAGTTCTTC | CASSLGRGDHEQFF
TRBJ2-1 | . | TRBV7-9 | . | TGTGCCAGCAGCCTGTTACAGGGGAGGTCCTACAATGAGCAGTTCTTC | CASSLLQGRSYNEQFF
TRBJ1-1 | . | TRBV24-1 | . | TGTGCCACCAGTGATGCCAGGGGAATGAACACTGAAGCTTTCTTT | CATSDARGMNTEAFF
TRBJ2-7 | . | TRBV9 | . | TGTGCCAGCAGCCCCAGGATATCCTACGAGCAGTACTTC | CASSPRISYEQYF
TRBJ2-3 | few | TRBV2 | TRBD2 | TGTGCCAGCAGTGAAGGGGGCGGGGGGCCCACAGATACGCAGTATTTT | CASSEGGGGPTDTQYF
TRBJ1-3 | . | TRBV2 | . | TGTGCCAGCAGCCCCAGGAGCGGCACCATATATTTT | CASSPRSGTIYF
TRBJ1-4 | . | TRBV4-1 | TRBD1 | TGCGCCAGCAGCCTAGAGACAGGGACGCTTAATGAAAAACTGTTTTTT | CASSLETGTLNEKLFF
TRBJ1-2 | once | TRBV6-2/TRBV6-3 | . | TGTGCCAGCAGCCTACAAGGGGCCAACTATGGCTACACCTTC | CASSLQGANYGYTF
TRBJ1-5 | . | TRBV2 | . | TGTGCCAGCAGACCCGACAACAACCAGCCCCAGCATTTT | CASRPDNNQPQHF
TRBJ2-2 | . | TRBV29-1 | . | TGCAGCGTTGGGAGGGCGCACACCGGGGAGCTGTTTTTT | CSVGRAHTGELFF
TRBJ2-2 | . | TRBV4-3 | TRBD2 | TGCGCCAGCAGCCACCGACTAGCGGGGGGGCCGCTCACCGGGGAGCTGTTTTTT | CASSHRLAGGPLTGELFF
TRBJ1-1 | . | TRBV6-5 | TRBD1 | TGTGCCAGCAGTTACTTACAGGGGGCGGAAGCTTTCTTT | CASSYLQGAEAFF
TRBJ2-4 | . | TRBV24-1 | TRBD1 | TGTGCCACCAGTGCCCGGACAGGAACGAGGGACATTCAGTACTTC | CATSARTGTRDIQYF
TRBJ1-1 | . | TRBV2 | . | TGTGCCAGCGGGAAGGCGGGGAACACTGAAGCTTTCTTT | CASGKAGNTEAFF
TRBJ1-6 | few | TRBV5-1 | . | TGCGCCAGCAGCTTGGCGGGGGGGCCGGGGTTTGATTCACCCCTCCACTTT | CASSLAGGPGFDSPLHF
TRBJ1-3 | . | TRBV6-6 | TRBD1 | TGTGCCAGCAGTCCCAGGGGGGCTGGAAACACCATATATTTT | CASSPRGAGNTIYF
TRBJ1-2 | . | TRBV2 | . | TGTGCCAGCAGTGAATTCGCAGGATACGGCTACACCTTC | CASSEFAGYGYTF
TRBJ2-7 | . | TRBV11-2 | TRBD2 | TGTGCCAGCAGCTTAGCCCCCAGAGGGGAGGGGAGCTCCTACGAGCAGTACTTC | CASSLAPRGEGSSYEQYF
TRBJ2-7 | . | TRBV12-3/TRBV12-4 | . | TGTGCCAGCAGTACGGACAGCAAGCAGTACTTC | CASSTDSKQYF
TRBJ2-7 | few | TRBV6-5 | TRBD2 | TGTGCCAGCAGCACCGGGACAAGCGGGGGGGCACAGTACTTC | CASSTGTSGGAQYF
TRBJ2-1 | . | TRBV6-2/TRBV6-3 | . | TGTGCCAGCAGTTACGACAGCCACTTTAACAATGAGCAGTTCTTC | CASSYDSHFNNEQFF